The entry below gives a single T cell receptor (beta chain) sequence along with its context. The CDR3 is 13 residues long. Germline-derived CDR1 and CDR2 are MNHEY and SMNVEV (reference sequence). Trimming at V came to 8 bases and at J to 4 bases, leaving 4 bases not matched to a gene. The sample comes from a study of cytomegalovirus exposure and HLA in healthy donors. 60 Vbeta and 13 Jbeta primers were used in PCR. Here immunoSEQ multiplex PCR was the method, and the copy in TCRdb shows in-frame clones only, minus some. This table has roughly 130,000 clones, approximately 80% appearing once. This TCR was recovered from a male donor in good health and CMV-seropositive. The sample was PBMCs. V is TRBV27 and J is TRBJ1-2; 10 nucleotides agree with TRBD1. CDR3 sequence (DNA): TGTGCCAGCCGACAGGGGGCCAGCTATGGCTACACCTTC. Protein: CASRQGASYGYTF.